The 5 T cell receptor beta chains listed next were all sequenced from one sample in a study of cytomegalovirus exposure and HLA in healthy donors listed by TCRdb under 2017. The method was the immunoSEQ multiplex PCR assay. A mixture of 60 forward primers for TCR Vbeta segments and 13 reverse primers for TCR Jbeta segments was used in the multiplex PCR. Entries here come from immuneACCESS through TCRdb and include only in-frame sequences with V and J called. Some clones fail to appear in such tables; in the studies checked, an unresolved V gene covers under half of the shortfall, and the cause of the remainder is unknown. The sample has roughly 97,000 clones on record, approximately 80% of them singletons. The ten largest clones add up to roughly 1.8% of the sample. Sequencing was done on a sample of PBMCs. These receptors all stem from a woman in her 40s in good health and CMV-seronegative.

The chain uses TRBV18 and TRBJ1-4; 7 bases are a match to TRBD1. CDR1 is KGHSH and CDR2 is LQKENI in the germline V gene. The CDR3 sequence is 16 residues long. With 1 base clipped from V and 2 bases from J, the junction kept 4 bases outside the gene matches. CDR3 DNA sequence: TGTGCCAGCTCACCACAGGGGGCCAGGACTAATGAAAAACTGTTTTTT. Its protein is CASSPQGARTNEKLFF.

This clone was observed a few times. The gene calls are TRBV4-3 and TRBJ2-6; TRBD2 is a possible D gene (6 bases). The length of the CDR3 is 17 residues. The V gene's germline CDR1 is LGHNA and CDR2 YSLEER. Between the trimmed V and J ends, which lost 0 bases and 0 bases, there was a span of 9 bases. CDR3 in amino acids: CASSQDPRGSGANVLTF. The CDR3 DNA follows: TGCGCCAGCAGCCAAGACCCGCGGGGCTCTGGGGCCAACGTCCTGACTTTC.

The J gene is TRBJ2-5, the V gene TRBV18; 8 bases are a match to TRBD2. CDR3 length equals 15 residues. Germline V lookup: CDR1 KGHSH, CDR2 LQKENI. The V segment lost 2 bases and the J segment 1 base; nucleotides outside the gene matches: 3. The DNA of the CDR3 is TGTGCCAGCTCACCAATAGCGGGGCGCCAAGAGACCCAGTACTTC. The encoded protein is CASSPIAGRQETQYF.

This clone was observed once. The chain employs TRBV9 and TRBJ2-5; tentatively, D is TRBD1 (5 bases). Trimming stripped 4 bases from V and 1 base from J, with 11 bases between. The germline V gene encodes CDR1 SGDLS and CDR2 YYNGEE. This CDR3 is 14 amino acids long. The CDR3 DNA sequence: TGTGCCAGCAGCCCCAGACAGATCCAAGAGACCCAGTACTTC. It is translated as CASSPRQIQETQYF.

This sequence joins TRBV21-1 and TRBJ2-1; the DNA was not compared with TRBD1, the D call given in the table. TRBV21-1 is termed a pseudogene. There are 19 residues in the CDR3. CDR3 DNA: TGTGCCAGCAGCAATCGGGTGAGGAACCGGGACACAGCCTACAATGAGCAGTTCTTC. Translating gives CASSNRVRNRDTAYNEQFF.